The following is a TCR beta chain sequence with its context. It was with 60 Vbeta and 13 Jbeta primers that the PCR ran. TCRdb keeps only in-frame clones here, not all; method: immunoSEQ multiplex PCR. The data show about 100,000 clones, with around 85% seen just once and approximately 2.4% held by the top ten. The record originates from a study of cytomegalovirus exposure and HLA in healthy donors. This CDR3 is built from 15 residues. Per germline, CDR1 MDHEN and CDR2 SYDVKM. Trimming removed 6 bases from V and 0 bases from J; junction bases left unmatched: 4. Sequencing input: PBMCs. This sequence originates from a man younger than 40 in good health and CMV-seronegative. The chain couples TRBV28 to TRBJ2-1, with 8 bases that match TRBD2. The CDR3 loop is CASRPSGSSYNEQFF. The CDR3 DNA is TGTGCCAGCAGACCCAGCGGGAGCTCCTACAATGAGCAGTTCTTC.